This TCR beta chain is from a study of blood T cell repertoires in COVID-19. About the study: Samples came from the United States, Italy and Spain, spanning acute and convalescent COVID-19. The analysed material was cDNA or gDNA that came from T cells, B-cell-depleted T cells, or PBMCs.

Authors' processing steps: How many nucleated cells were present was estimated from reference gene primer amplification. Sequencing was performed with immunoSEQ multiplex PCR; in TCRdb, only in-frame clones are kept and a portion is missing. V and J calls and clone size follow that table, whereas D and trimming were derived from the DNA. Among almost 80,000 clones listed, 90% were seen once. V lost 2 bases, J lost 6 bases, and 6 bases stayed unmatched. The CDR3 spans 15 residues. The germline V gene has CDR1 MRHNA and CDR2 SNTAGT. This clone was picked up one time. The sequenced material came from peripheral blood. The gene calls are TRBV6-4 and TRBJ2-1, with 8 bases identical to TRBD2. This sequence was found in a woman aged 80 or over with acute or convalescent COVID-19. CDR3 amino acids: CASSDQPGGANEQFF. In DNA form, the CDR3 reads TGTGCCAGCAGTGACCAGCCGGGGGGGGCCAATGAGCAGTTCTTC.